This T cell receptor (beta chain) came from a study of T cell clonality in common variable immunodeficiency. Study-wide results and limits: Fewer deletions and N-nucleotide insertions were reportedly seen in common variable immunodeficiency TCR beta sequences.

This CDR3 has 15 residues. Per the germline V gene, CDR1 is SGHNT and CDR2 is YENEEA. With 2 bases removed from V and 5 bases from J, the gap between germline ends came to 15 bases. The table came from immunoSEQ multiplex PCR; TCRdb's copy has only in-frame clones and leaves some out. Recorded here are tens of thousands of clones, none singletons. This clone was seen a few times. No antigen is known for it. The DNA ends 3 residues before the CDR3 does, and the rest of the CDR3 is filled in from the germline J gene. CVID subjects had received replacement immunoglobulin for at least one year. The chain has TRBV11-3 and TRBJ2-5, with TRBD2 as a possible D gene (6 bases). The source material was peripheral blood mononuclear cells. The TCR was taken from a human donor with common variable immunodeficiency. Partial CDR3 DNA: TGTGCCAGCAGCTTAAGAGCGGGCGCGGGGGAGACC. Translating gives CASSLRAGAGET. Given in full, the CDR3 is CASSLRAGAGETQYF.